This TCR beta chain emerged from a study of a mutant IDH1 vaccine in newly diagnosed glioma. Study as a whole: Vaccines were begun 4-6 weeks after radiotherapy alone, or with temozolomide cycles. General study points: It was 85% to 95% of patients that developed vaccine-induced immune responses.

Profiling relied on immunoSEQ multiplex PCR, and the TCRdb table lists in-frame clones only, not all of them. The data hold 34,000 or so clones, with roughly 80% observed a single time. Specified time point: week 35, safety follow-up. All doses held 300 ug of mutant IDH1 20-mer peptide, with topical imiquimod. Patients were given eight vaccinations, scheduled in weeks 1, 3, 5, 7, 11, 15, 19 and 23. CDR3 length: 13 amino acids. Trimming removed 0 bases at V and 1 base at J, with 4 bases between. The germline V gene has CDR1 SGHKS and CDR2 YYEKEE (reference sequence). To note about this clone: Its target is unknown.

The sequence was collected from a young man with glioma. The sample here was PBMCs, taken from a glioma patient whose treatment included an IDH1 peptide vaccine. The chain carries TRBV5-5 and TRBJ1-1, with D hard to call. CDR3 nucleotide sequence: TGTGCCAGCAGCTTGGCAGCGAACACTGAAGCTTTCTTT. This translates into CASSLAANTEAFF.